This entry describes one TCR beta chain. What it recognizes is unknown. Germline V gene sequence: CDR1 LNHDA, CDR2 SQIVND (reference sequence). The CDR3 has 13 amino acids. Trimming left V 4 bases short and J 11 bases short, with 17 bases between. Primers included in the PCR were 60 Vbeta and 13 Jbeta primers. Study processing details: There were tens of millions of unique TCR beta chains by a later count, and about 11 million of them were shared. The assay was immunoSEQ multiplex PCR, and TCRdb's table has in-frame clones only and misses some. V and J calls and clone size are those listed in that table; D and trimming were worked out from the DNA. The table has around 130,000 clones, roughly 70% seen once. The sample originates from a study of cytomegalovirus exposure and HLA in healthy donors. Findings of the study overall: Differences between HLA loci emerged in a later analysis of TCR association rates, with DRB1 most and HLA-C fewest. Within the data, a cluster of highly shared sequence variants was likely a sequencing artifact. Accurate HLA-A and HLA-B prediction from TCR beta sequences was reported for most subjects.

The TCR was taken from a woman aged 40 to 50 in good health and CMV-seropositive. The chain joins TRBV19 to TRBJ1-1, with D unclear. The sequenced sample consisted of PBMCs. CDR3 DNA sequence: TGTGCCAGTAGTACCCTCTCGTCGAGTTGGGCTTTCTTT. As protein: CASSTLSSSWAFF.